These 18 T cell receptor beta chains originate from one sample sequenced in a study of blood T cell repertoires in COVID-19. Sequencing was performed with immunoSEQ multiplex PCR; in TCRdb, only in-frame clones are kept and a portion is missing. Of about 14,000 clones listed, 83% are singletons. Sample: peripheral blood. The receptors were gathered from a woman aged 55 to 70 with acute or convalescent COVID-19.

This rearrangement joins TRBV10-1 to TRBJ2-3; D gene uncertain. V dropped 3 bases and J dropped 1 base, with 8 bases sitting between them. Looked up from germline, CDR1 is WNHNN and CDR2 is SYGVQD (reference sequence). This CDR3 has 14 residues. The CDR3 DNA reads TGCGCCAGCAGTGATGTGAGAGGCACAGATACGCAGTATTTT. Residues: CASSDVRGTDTQYF.

The chain carries TRBV4-2 and TRBJ2-1; 11 nucleotides align to TRBD1. Germline values: CDR1 LGHNA, CDR2 YNFKEQ. The CDR3 is 16 residues long. The ends lost 0 bases at V and 7 bases at J; junction bases unmatched: 5. CDR3 protein: CASSQDQGQGANEQFF. The CDR3 nucleotides are TGTGCCAGCAGCCAAGATCAAGGACAGGGGGCGAATGAGCAGTTCTTC.

This clone showed up just a few times. CDR3 nucleotide sequence: TGTGCCAGCAGCTTGGGGGGAGGGGCTACCAATGAAAAACTGTTTTTT. Its protein product is CASSLGGGATNEKLFF. The chain links TRBV5-5 to TRBJ1-4; tentative D call: TRBD1 (5 bases). The germline V gene encodes CDR1 SGHKS and CDR2 YYEKEE (reference sequence). V was clipped by 0 bases and J by 5 bases, with 14 bases between them. The CDR3 is 16 amino acids.

The chain has TRBV19 and TRBJ2-2, with 8 bases that match TRBD1. CDR1 LNHDA and CDR2 SQIVND come from the germline V gene (reference sequence). Trimming at V came to 4 bases and at J to 1 base, leaving 2 bases not matched to a gene. The CDR3 is 15 residues long. The CDR3 nucleotides read TGTGCCAGTAGTACAGGGACAGGGAACACCGGGGAGCTGTTTTTT. Residues: CASSTGTGNTGELFF. The whole variable domain, remainder taken from reference TRBV19 and TRBJ2-2, is DGGITQSPKYLFRKEGQNVTLSCEQNLNHDAMYWYRQDPGQGLRLIYYSQIVNDFQKGDIAEGYSVSREKKESFPLTVTSAQKNPTAFYLCASSTGTGNTGELFFGEGSRLTVL.

The genes are TRBV5-1 and TRBJ2-1; 11 bases agree with TRBD2. Germline V gives CDR1 SGHRS, CDR2 YFSETQ. Trimming cost V 0 bases and J 3 bases; bases outside gene matches: 5. The CDR3 extends over 17 amino acids. CDR3 region: CASSLDPSGRFYNEQFF. As DNA, the CDR3 is TGCGCCAGCAGCTTGGACCCTAGCGGGAGGTTCTACAATGAGCAGTTCTTC.

This clone has a single count. This chain uses TRBV5-1 with TRBJ1-1, with D possibly TRBD1 on 5 matching bases. This CDR3 is built from 16 residues. CDR1 and CDR2 from the germline V gene are SGHRS and YFSETQ. Deletions cut 3 bases from V and 6 bases from J, with 21 bases between. The CDR3, as DNA: TGCGCCAGCAGCTCCCCTAGTCAGGGAGGCCTTTCTGAAGCTTTCTTT. It is translated as CASSSPSQGGLSEAFF.

The genes are TRBV7-3 and TRBJ2-5, with 8 bases lining up with TRBD1. The trim removed 5 bases at V and 2 bases at J, leaving 1 base unmatched. From germline, CDR1 is SGHTA and CDR2 FQGTGA. This CDR3 has 13 amino acids. CDR3 protein: CASSQGAQETQYF. The CDR3 DNA follows: TGTGCCAGCAGCCAGGGGGCTCAAGAGACCCAGTACTTC. The full variable domain, with the rest looked up from reference TRBV7-3 and TRBJ2-5, is GAGVSQTPSNKVTEKGKYVELRCDPISGHTALYWYRQSLGQGPEFLIYFQGTGAADDSGLPNDRFFAVRPEGSVSTLKIQRTERGDSAVYLCASSQGAQETQYFGPGTRLLVL.

This chain joins TRBV4-1 and TRBJ1-2, with 9 nucleotides matching TRBD1. The CDR3 runs to 15 residues. CDR1 and CDR2 from the germline V gene are MGHRA and YSYEKL. J lost 4 bases, V lost 5 bases, and 8 bases had no gene match. CDR3 bases: TGCGCCAGCAGCTTGCGGACAGGGGCCCCCTATGGCTACACCTTC. Translation gives CASSLRTGAPYGYTF.

The J gene is TRBJ1-2, the V gene TRBV2, with 7 bases aligning to TRBD1. This CDR3 region has 14 residues. Germline V gene sequence: CDR1 SNHLY, CDR2 FYNNEI. Losses at the gene ends were 6 bases for V and 4 bases for J; bases not matched to a gene: 8. In DNA form, the CDR3 reads TGTGCCAGCAGCTTTCCACAGGGGTCCTATGGCTACACCTTC. Translating it yields CASSFPQGSYGYTF.

J is TRBJ2-7 and V is TRBV27, with 11 bases fitting TRBD2. Germline CDR1 reads MNHEY; CDR2 reads SMNVEV (reference sequence). The CDR3 extends over 17 amino acids. The J segment lost 2 bases and the V segment lost 5 bases, leaving 11 bases of the junction unmatched. DNA for the CDR3: TGTGCCAGCAGTCCGCAGGGACTAGCGGTCTATACCTACGAGCAGTACTTC. It yields the protein CASSPQGLAVYTYEQYF.

The rearrangement joins TRBV9 to TRBJ1-6, with 10 bases identical to TRBD1. The V and J ends lost 3 bases and 10 bases, in that order; junction bases with no gene match: 10. Germline CDR1 reads SGDLS; CDR2 reads YYNGEE. This CDR3 comprises 16 residues. In DNA form, the CDR3 reads TGTGCCAGCAGCGGTACCGGGACAGGGGAATACTCACCCCTCCACTTT. This gives the protein CASSGTGTGEYSPLHF. Full variable domain (remainder filled in from reference TRBV9 and TRBJ1-6): DSGVTQTPKHLITATGQRVTLRCSPRSGDLSVYWYQQSLDQGLQFLIQYYNGEERAKGNILERFSAQQFPDLHSELNLSSLELGDSALYFCASSGTGTGEYSPLHFGNGTRLTVT.

The CDR3 spells CASRPGQALSEQYF. The CDR3 DNA sequence: TGTGCCAGCAGGCCGGGACAGGCGCTTTCCGAGCAGTACTTC. The chain employs TRBV11-2 and TRBJ2-7; the match to TRBD1 covers 8 bases. The CDR3 consists of 14 residues. CDR1 SGHAT and CDR2 FQNNGV come from the germline V gene. The junction had 10 bases not matched to a gene; V was cut back by 6 bases and J by 6 bases.

The chain uses TRBV10-3 and TRBJ2-3; 12 nucleotides agree with TRBD2. V was clipped by 6 bases and J by 2 bases; unmatched bases: 6. The CDR3 contains 16 residues. CDR1 ENHRY and CDR2 SYGVKD come from the germline V gene. The CDR3 loop reads CAIRAGLAGITDTQYF. Here the CDR3 DNA reads TGTGCCATCAGGGCGGGACTAGCGGGTATCACAGATACGCAGTATTTT.

This chain connects TRBV28 to TRBJ2-1, with D possibly TRBD2 on 6 matching bases. The germline CDR1 and CDR2 sequences are MDHEN and SYDVKM. Trimming shortened V by 4 bases and J by 7 bases, and 11 bases separated the two germline ends. CDR3 length: 13 amino acids. The CDR3 reads CASSSAEGNEQFF. As DNA, the CDR3 is TGTGCCAGCAGTTCTGCGGAGGGGAATGAGCAGTTCTTC.

J is TRBJ1-4 and V is TRBV5-6; D is unresolved. Between the trimmed V and J ends, which lost 1 base and 4 bases, there was a span of 11 bases. Germline assignment: CDR1 SGHDT and CDR2 YYEEEE. The CDR3 consists of 15 residues. The CDR3 protein is CASSLFADFNEKLFF. The DNA of the CDR3 is TGTGCCAGCAGCTTGTTTGCGGATTTTAATGAAAAACTGTTTTTT.

The genes are TRBV9 and TRBJ2-3; 11 bases match TRBD2. The CDR3 consists of 17 residues. The junction had 12 bases not matched to a gene; V was cut back by 4 bases and J by 5 bases. CDR1 and CDR2 (germline): SGDLS, YYNGEE. CDR3: CASSPRTSGSRQDTQYF. Written as DNA, the CDR3 is TGTGCCAGCAGCCCTCGGACTAGCGGGTCACGGCAAGATACGCAGTATTTT.

The V gene is TRBV6-5, the J gene TRBJ2-5, with 11 bases lining up with TRBD1. J was trimmed by 5 bases and V by 6 bases; bases with no gene match: 5. CDR3 length: 14 residues. CDR1 MNHEY and CDR2 SVGAGI come from the germline V gene. CDR3 residues: CASRGQGGRETQYF. DNA of the CDR3: TGTGCCAGCAGGGGACAGGGGGGTAGGGAGACCCAGTACTTC.

The chain couples TRBV7-9 to TRBJ2-5; tentative D call: TRBD1 (5 bases). Trimming left V 3 bases short and J 0 bases short, with 8 bases between. Germline V gives CDR1 SEHNR, CDR2 FQNEAQ (reference sequence). The CDR3 totals 14 residues. This chain's CDR3 is CASSFGQHQETQYF. The CDR3 bases are TGTGCCAGCAGCTTCGGACAACACCAAGAGACCCAGTACTTC. Combining the CDR3 with reference TRBV7-9 and TRBJ2-5 gives the whole variable domain DTGVSQNPRHKITKRGQNVTFRCDPISEHNRLYWYRQTLGQGPEFLTYFQNEAQLEKSRLLSDRFSAERPKGSFSTLEIQRTEQGDSAMYLCASSFGQHQETQYFGPGTRLLVL.